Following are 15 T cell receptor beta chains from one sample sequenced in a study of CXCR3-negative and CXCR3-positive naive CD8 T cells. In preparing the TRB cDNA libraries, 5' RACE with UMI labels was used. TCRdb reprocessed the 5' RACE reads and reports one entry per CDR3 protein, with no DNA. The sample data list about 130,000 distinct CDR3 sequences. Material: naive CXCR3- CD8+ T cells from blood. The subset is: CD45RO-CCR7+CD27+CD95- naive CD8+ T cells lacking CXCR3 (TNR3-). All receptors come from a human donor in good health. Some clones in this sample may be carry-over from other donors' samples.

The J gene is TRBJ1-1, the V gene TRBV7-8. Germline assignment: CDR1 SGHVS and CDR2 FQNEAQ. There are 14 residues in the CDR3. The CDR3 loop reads CASGQGGMNTEAFF.

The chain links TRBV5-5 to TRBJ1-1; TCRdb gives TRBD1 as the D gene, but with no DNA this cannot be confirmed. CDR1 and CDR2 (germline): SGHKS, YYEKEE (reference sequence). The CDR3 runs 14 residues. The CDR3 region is CASSRTGGNIEAFF.

CDR3 residues: CASSLEVGGYDTGELFF. This chain uses TRBV28 with TRBJ2-2; TCRdb calls TRBD1, which cannot be checked without DNA. The CDR3 has 17 amino acids. The germline gives CDR1 MDHEN, CDR2 SYDVKM.

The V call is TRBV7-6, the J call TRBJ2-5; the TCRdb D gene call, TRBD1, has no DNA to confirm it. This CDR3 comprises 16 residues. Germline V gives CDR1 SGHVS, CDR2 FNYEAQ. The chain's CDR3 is CASSLARTGVEETQYF. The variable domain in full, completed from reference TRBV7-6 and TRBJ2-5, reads GAGVSQSPRYKVTKRGQDVALRCDPISGHVSLYWYRQALGQGPEFLTYFNYEAQQDKSGLPNDRFSAERPEGSISTLTIQRTEQRDSAMYRCASSLARTGVEETQYFGPGTRLLVL.

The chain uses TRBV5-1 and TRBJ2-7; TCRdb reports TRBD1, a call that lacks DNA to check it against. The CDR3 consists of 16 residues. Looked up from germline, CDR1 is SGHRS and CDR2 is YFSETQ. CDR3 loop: CASSSGLGLASYEQYF.

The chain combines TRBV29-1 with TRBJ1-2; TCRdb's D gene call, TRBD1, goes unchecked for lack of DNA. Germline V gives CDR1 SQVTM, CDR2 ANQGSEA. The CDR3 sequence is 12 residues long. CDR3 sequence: CSATGQEGGYTF. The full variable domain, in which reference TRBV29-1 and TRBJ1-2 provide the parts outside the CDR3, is SAVISQKPSRDICQRGTSLTIQCQVDSQVTMMFWYRQQPGQSLTLIATANQGSEATYESGFVIDKFPISRPNLTFSTLTVSNMSPEDSSIYLCSATGQEGGYTFGSGTRLTVV.

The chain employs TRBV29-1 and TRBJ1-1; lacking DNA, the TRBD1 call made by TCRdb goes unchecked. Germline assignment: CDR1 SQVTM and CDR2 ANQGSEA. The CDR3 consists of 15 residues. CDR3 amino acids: CSVGAPTGDWAEAFF.

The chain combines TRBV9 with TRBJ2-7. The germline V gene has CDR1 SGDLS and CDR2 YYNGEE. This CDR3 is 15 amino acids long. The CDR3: CASSVGQGAPYEQYF. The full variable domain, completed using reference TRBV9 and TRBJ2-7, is DSGVTQTPKHLITATGQRVTLRCSPRSGDLSVYWYQQSLDQGLQFLIQYYNGEERAKGNILERFSAQQFPDLHSELNLSSLELGDSALYFCASSVGQGAPYEQYFGPGTRLTVT.

CDR3 residues: CASSLGQANTGELFF. The chain uses TRBV6-5 and TRBJ2-2; with no DNA, the TCRdb D assignment of TRBD1 cannot be verified. CDR1 is MNHEY and CDR2 is SVGAGI in the germline V gene. The CDR3 is 15 residues long.

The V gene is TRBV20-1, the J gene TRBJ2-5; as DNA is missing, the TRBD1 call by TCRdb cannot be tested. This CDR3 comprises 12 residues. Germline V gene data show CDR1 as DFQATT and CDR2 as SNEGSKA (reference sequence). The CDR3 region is CSAGDSQETQYF.

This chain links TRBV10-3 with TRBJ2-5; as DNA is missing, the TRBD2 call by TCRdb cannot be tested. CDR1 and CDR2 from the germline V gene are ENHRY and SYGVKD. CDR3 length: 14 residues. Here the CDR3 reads CAISAALAKETQYF.

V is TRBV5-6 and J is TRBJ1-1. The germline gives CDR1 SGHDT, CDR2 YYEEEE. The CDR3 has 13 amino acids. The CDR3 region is CASSEQWNTEAFF.

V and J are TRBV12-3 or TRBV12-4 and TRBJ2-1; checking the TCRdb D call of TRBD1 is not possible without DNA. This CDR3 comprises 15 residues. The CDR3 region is CASSSMGGMYNEQFF.

The CDR3 loop is CSALTGGLNNEQFF. This chain joins TRBV20-1 and TRBJ2-1; no DNA is available, so the TRBD1 call from TCRdb remains unchecked. CDR1 is DFQATT and CDR2 is SNEGSKA in the germline V gene (reference sequence). This CDR3 is 14 amino acids long.

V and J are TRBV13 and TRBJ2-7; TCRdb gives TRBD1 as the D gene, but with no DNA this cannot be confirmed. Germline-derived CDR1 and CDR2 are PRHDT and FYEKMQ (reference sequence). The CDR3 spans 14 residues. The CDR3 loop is CASSPPGGPYEQYF.